This T cell receptor beta chain was found in a study of T-cell reconstitution after alpha-beta-depleted transplantation in children (dated by TCRdb to about 2016). In terms of the full investigation: T-cell immune reconstitution after TCRalphabeta/CD19-depleted allogeneic hematopoietic cell transplantation in children was quantitatively tracked in the study by means of TCR repertoire profiling. What the authors observed across the whole study: Hyperexpanded clone frequencies declined over subsequent months; after one year, T-cell counts and TCRbeta diversity were mostly attributed to newly produced T cells. In some patients, the high TCRbeta diversity seen at day 60 was put down to recipient T cells and intrathymic progenitors that had survived conditioning. Apparently early alphabetaT-cell count recovery about two months after transplant reportedly relied on only several hundred rapidly expanded clones derived from non-depleted graft cells.

The method behind the library was PCR. The sequencer was an Illumina HiSeq 2500. To normalize quantification of the TCRbeta repertoire, the TCR libraries were built with molecular barcoding that relied on unique molecular identifiers. In-frame beta chains were kept once TCRdb had trimmed the public reads at Q25 with fastp and called clones with MiXCR. Rows merge per CDR3 protein into single entries with the most common DNA and genes. The sample table shows hundreds of thousands of distinct CDR3 sequences, and roughly 14% are seen once. 0.79% of the sample lies in the top ten. The treatment or condition label, read with the paper, signifies: allogeneic hematopoietic cell transplantation with graft depleted of TCRalphabeta T cells and CD19 B cells. The transplant recipients were children given TCRalphabeta/CD19-depleted allogeneic hematopoietic cell grafts. As to this clonotype: The specificity of this receptor is unknown. No clone much larger than this one lies a single base away; base qualities are absent.

The germline V gene specifies SGDLS as CDR1 and YYNGEE as CDR2. Taken from cysteine to phenylalanine, the CDR3 has 14 residues. Here the CDR3 DNA is all that survives: 42 bases in frame from base 1. V and J are truncated by 6 bases and 8 bases respectively, leaving an intervening sequence of 18 bases. This clonotype was sampled from a girl aged 2 to 9 with congenital amegakaryocytic thrombocytopenia, due to receive a stem cell transplant. The rearranged segments are TRBV9 and TRBJ2-1; the D gene is perhaps TRBD2, from 5 matching bases. Specimen: PBMCs, collected before TCRalphabeta/CD19-depleted stem cell transplant. The sequence in DNA is TGTGCCAGCAATTCGGAACCTCGGCGGGATGAGCAGTTCTTC. This codes for CASNSEPRRDEQFF.